Here is one T cell receptor (beta chain) with its context. Its antigen remains unknown. This CDR3 region has 10 residues. V was shortened by 3 bases and J by 10 bases, with 8 bases between the two germline ends. Germline CDR1 reads SQVTM; CDR2 reads ANQGSEA. The data belong to a study of T-cell memory formation after mild COVID-19. Study-level information: TCR clusters showed largely donor specificity.

TCRdb ran MiXCR on the 5' RACE reads and lists one entry per CDR3 protein. Seen here are around 150,000 distinct CDR3 sequences, 30% to 35% observed once, and the top ten hold around 11%. Overall study results and limits: Mostly located in CM and EM were contracting CD4+ clones, with contracting CD8+ clones located in EMRA. Later expanders leaned CD4+, whereas clones that contracted between day 15 and 85 were balanced CD4/CD8.

The specimen sequenced was PBMCs or a T cell subset sorted from them (not recorded which). J is TRBJ2-3 and V is TRBV29-1; possible D gene TRBD2, 5 bases. This TCR came from an adult woman who had mild COVID-19 (a few samples of this study predate the infection). Cell type and time point are not known. This CDR3 reads CSVDEAAQYF. The CDR3 DNA reads TGCAGCGTTGACGAAGCGGCGCAGTATTTT.